What follows describes a single TCR beta chain. Profiled with immunoSEQ multiplex PCR; TCRdb holds only in-frame clones, not every one. The sample has about 11,000 clones, about 80% seen once. The data originate from a study of blood T cell dynamics during melanoma immunotherapy. Germline V gene data show CDR1 as MDHEN and CDR2 as SYDVKM. Trimming at V came to 2 bases and at J to 5 bases, leaving 6 bases not matched to a gene. The CDR3 is made up of 15 amino acids. Regarding time point: week 3, after first cycle of checkpoint inhibitor. The receptor's source is a human donor with melanoma. V usage is TRBV28 and J usage is TRBJ2-1; 7 nucleotides line up with TRBD1. This specimen was blood, taken from a patient treated with checkpoint blockade. CDR3 sequence reads: CASSLGGQWDNEQFF. DNA of the CDR3: TGTGCCAGCAGTTTAGGGGGACAGTGGGACAATGAGCAGTTCTTC.